The T cell receptor (beta chain) under discussion was sequenced for a study of beta chain features in type 1 diabetes. The authors reverse transcribed all of the isolated RNA, so sequencing captured expressed TCRB transcripts. Using immunoSEQ multiplex PCR, the repertoire was profiled, and TCRdb retains in-frame clones only, with some absent. This sample carries 200,000 to 300,000 clones, 20% of them seen once, and the ten largest clones take 0.028%. This clone was seen a handful of times. The antigen is unknown. Study-wide findings and caveats: The study found moderately but significantly shorter TCRB CDR3s in all four CD4+ subsets of Type 1 diabetes patients.

This CDR3 contains 13 residues. CDR1 and CDR2 (germline): LGHNA, YSLEER. Trimming cost V 1 base and J 5 bases, with 9 bases left between them. The chain employs TRBV4-3 and TRBJ2-7; TRBD2 might be the D (5 bases). The source is a woman aged 40 to 49 with type 1 diabetes. The sequencing input was naive CD4+ T cells from blood. CDR3 in DNA: TGCGCCAGCAGCCAAGTCTACGGGGACGAGCAGTACTTC. Protein sequence: CASSQVYGDEQYF.